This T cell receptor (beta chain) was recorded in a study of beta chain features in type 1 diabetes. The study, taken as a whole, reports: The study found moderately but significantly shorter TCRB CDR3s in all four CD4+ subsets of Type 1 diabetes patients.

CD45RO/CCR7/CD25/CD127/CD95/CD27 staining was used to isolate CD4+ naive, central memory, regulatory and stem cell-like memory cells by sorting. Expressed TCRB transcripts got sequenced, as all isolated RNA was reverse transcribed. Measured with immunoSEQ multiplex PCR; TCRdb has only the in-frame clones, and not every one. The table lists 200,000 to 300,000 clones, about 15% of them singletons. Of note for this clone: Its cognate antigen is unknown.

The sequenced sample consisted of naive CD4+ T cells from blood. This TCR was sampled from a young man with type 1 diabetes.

CDR3 residues: CASSYRGQGGELFF. The CDR3 region has the DNA TGTGCCAGCAGTTACAGGGGGCAAGGCGGGGAGCTGTTTTTT. V and J are TRBV6-5 and TRBJ2-2, with TRBD1 identical over 7 bases. Germline lookup yields CDR1 MNHEY and CDR2 SVGAGI. The V and J ends lost 2 bases and 7 bases, in that order; junction bases with no gene match: 4. CDR3 length equals 14 residues.